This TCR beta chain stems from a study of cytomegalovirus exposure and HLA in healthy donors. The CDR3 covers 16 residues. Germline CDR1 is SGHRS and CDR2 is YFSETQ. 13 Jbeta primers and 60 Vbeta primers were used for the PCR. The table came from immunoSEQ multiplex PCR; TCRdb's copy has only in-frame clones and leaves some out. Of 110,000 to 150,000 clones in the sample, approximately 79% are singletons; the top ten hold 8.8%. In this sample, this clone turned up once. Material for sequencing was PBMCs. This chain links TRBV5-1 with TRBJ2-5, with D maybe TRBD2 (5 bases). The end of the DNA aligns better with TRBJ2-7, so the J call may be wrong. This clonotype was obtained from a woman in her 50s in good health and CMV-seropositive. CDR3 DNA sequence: TGCGCCAGCAGCTTGGGGCCTAGCTTAGAATCCTACGAGCAGTACTTC. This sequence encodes CASSLGPSLESYEQYF.